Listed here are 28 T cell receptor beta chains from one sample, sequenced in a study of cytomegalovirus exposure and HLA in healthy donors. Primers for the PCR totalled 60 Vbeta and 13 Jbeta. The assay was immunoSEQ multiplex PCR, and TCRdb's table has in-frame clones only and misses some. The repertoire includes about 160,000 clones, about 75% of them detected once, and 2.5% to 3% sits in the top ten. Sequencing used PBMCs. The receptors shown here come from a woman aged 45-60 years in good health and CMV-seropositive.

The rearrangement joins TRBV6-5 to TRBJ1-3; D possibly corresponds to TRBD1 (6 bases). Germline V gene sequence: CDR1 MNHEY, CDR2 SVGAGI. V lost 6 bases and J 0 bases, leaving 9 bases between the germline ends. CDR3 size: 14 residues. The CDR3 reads CASSGQLSGNTIYF. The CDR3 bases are TGTGCCAGCAGCGGACAGCTCTCTGGAAACACCATATATTTT.

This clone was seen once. This chain's CDR3 is CASGLGLARAEQYF. The CDR3 nucleotides are TGTGCTAGTGGTCTGGGACTAGCTAGAGCCGAGCAGTACTTC. The rearrangement links TRBV12-5 to TRBJ2-7; 9 bases align to TRBD2. This CDR3 has 14 residues. Germline CDR1 and CDR2: LGHNT and FRNRAP. Trimming at V came to 5 bases and at J to 6 bases, leaving 8 bases not matched to a gene.

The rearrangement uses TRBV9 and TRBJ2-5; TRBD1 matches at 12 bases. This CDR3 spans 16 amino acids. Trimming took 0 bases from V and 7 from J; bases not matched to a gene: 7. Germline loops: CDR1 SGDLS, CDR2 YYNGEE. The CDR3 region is CASSVASGQGAGTQYF. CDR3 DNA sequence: TGTGCCAGCAGCGTAGCTTCGGGACAGGGGGCAGGGACCCAGTACTTC.

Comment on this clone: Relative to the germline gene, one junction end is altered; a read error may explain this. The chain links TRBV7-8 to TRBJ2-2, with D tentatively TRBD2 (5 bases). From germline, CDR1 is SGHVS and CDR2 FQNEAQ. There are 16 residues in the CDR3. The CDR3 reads CASSIFIGSNTGELFF. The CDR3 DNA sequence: TGTGCCAGCAGTATCTTTATAGGAAGTAACACCGGGGAGCTGTTCTTT.

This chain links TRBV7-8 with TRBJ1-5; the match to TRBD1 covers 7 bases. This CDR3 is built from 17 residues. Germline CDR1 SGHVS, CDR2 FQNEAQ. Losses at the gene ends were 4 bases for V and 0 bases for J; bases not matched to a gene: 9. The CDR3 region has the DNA TGTGCCAGCAGCTCCGGAGGGGGCCCTTATAGCAATCAGCCCCAGCATTTT. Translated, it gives CASSSGGGPYSNQPQHF.

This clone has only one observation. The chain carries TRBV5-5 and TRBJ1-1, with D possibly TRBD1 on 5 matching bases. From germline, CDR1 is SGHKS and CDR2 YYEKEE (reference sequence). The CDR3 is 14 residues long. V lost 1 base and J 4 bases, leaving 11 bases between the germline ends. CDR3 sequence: CASSLLGGTTEAFF. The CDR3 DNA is TGTGCCAGCAGCTTGTTGGGCGGGACCACTGAAGCTTTCTTT.

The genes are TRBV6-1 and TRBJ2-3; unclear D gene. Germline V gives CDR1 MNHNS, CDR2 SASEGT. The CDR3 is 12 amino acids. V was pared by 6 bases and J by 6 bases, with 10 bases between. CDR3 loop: CASSQIGDTQYF. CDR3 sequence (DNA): TGTGCCAGCAGCCAGATCGGGGATACGCAGTATTTT.

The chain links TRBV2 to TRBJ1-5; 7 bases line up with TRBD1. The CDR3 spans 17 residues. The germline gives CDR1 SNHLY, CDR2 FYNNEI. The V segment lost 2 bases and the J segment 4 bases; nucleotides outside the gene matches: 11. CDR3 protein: CASSEKGGQAGNQPQHF. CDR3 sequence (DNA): TGTGCCAGCAGTGAAAAGGGAGGACAGGCTGGGAATCAGCCCCAGCATTTT.

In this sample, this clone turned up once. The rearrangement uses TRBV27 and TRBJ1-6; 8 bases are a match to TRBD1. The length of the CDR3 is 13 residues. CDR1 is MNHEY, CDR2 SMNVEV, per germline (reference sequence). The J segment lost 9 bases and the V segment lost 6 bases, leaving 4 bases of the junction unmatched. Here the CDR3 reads CASRGTGGSPLHF. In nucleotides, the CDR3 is TGTGCCAGCAGAGGCACAGGGGGTTCACCCCTCCACTTT.

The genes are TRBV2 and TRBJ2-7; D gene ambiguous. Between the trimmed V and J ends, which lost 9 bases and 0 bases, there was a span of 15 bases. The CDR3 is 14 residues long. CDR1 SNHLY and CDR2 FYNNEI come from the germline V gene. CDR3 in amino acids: CASLDTSLSYEQYF. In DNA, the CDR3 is TGTGCCAGTCTTGACACATCCCTCTCCTACGAGCAGTACTTC.

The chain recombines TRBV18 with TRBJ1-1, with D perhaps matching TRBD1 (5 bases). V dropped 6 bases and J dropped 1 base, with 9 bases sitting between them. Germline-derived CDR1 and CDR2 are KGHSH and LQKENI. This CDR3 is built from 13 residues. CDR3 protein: CASSDTWNTEAFF. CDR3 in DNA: TGTGCCAGCTCGGACACGTGGAACACTGAAGCTTTCTTT. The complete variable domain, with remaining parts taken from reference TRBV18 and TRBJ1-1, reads NAGVMQNPRHLVRRRGQEARLRCSPMKGHSHVYWYRQLPEEGLKFMVYLQKENIIDESGMPKERFSAEFPKEGPSILRIQQVVRGDSAAYFCASSDTWNTEAFFGQGTRLTVV.

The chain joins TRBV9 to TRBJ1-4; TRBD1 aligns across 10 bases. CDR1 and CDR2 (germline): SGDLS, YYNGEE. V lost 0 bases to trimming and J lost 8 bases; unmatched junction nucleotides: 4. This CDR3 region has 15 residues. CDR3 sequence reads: CASSVEGTGAEKLFF. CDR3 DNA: TGTGCCAGCAGCGTAGAAGGGACAGGGGCAGAAAAACTGTTTTTT.

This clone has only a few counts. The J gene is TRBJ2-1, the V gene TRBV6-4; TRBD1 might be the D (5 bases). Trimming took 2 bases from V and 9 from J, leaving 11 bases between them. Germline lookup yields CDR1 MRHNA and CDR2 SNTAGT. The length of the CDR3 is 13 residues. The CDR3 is CASSDRGSSEQFF. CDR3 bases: TGTGCCAGCAGTGACAGGGGTAGCAGTGAGCAGTTCTTC.

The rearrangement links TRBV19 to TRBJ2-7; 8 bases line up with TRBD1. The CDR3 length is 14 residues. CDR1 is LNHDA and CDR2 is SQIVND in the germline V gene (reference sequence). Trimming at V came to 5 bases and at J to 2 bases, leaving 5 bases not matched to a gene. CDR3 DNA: TGTGCCAGTAGTGGACAGGGCCAAACCTACGAGCAGTACTTC. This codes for CASSGQGQTYEQYF.

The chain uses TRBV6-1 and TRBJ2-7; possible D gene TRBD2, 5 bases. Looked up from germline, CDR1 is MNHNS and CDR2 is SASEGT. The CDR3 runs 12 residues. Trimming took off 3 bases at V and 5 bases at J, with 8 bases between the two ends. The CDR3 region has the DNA TGTGCCAGCAGTGAGAGGAGGCACGAGCAGTACTTC. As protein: CASSERRHEQYF.

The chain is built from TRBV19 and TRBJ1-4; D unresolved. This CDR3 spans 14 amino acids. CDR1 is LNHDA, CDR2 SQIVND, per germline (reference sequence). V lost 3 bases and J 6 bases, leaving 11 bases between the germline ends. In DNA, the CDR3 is TGTGCCAGTAGTATGGTCTACCGTCATGAAAAACTGTTTTTT. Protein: CASSMVYRHEKLFF.

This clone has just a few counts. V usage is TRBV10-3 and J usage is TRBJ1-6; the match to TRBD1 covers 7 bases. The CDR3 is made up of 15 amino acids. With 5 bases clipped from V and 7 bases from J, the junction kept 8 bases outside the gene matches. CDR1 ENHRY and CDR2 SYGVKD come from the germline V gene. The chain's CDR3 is CAISLGGQQNSPLHF. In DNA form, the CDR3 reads TGTGCCATCAGTCTAGGGGGACAGCAAAATTCACCCCTCCACTTT.

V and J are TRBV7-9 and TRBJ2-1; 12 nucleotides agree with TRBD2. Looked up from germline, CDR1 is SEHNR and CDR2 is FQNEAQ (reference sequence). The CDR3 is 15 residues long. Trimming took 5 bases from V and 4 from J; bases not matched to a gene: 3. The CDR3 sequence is CASSVLAGGYNEQFF. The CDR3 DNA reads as TGTGCCAGCAGCGTACTAGCGGGGGGATACAATGAGCAGTTCTTC.

CDR3 in amino acids: CASSVAEGWGEQFF. The CDR3 DNA reads as TGTGCCAGCAGCGTAGCAGAGGGATGGGGTGAGCAGTTCTTC. The chain couples TRBV9 to TRBJ2-1, with a weak D call TRBD2 (5 bases). V was shortened by 0 bases and J by 9 bases, with 13 bases between the two germline ends. The CDR3 extends over 14 amino acids. Germline-derived CDR1 and CDR2 are SGDLS and YYNGEE. Full variable domain (outside the CDR3, taken from reference TRBV9 and TRBJ2-1): DSGVTQTPKHLITATGQRVTLRCSPRSGDLSVYWYQQSLDQGLQFLIQYYNGEERAKGNILERFSAQQFPDLHSELNLSSLELGDSALYFCASSVAEGWGEQFFGPGTRLTVL.

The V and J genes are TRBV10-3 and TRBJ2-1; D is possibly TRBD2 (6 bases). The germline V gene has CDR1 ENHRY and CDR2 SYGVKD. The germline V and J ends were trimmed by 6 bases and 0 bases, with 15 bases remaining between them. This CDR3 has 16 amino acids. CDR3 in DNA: TGTGCCATCAGCCTACTAGCTCCGAGCTCCTACAATGAGCAGTTCTTC. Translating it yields CAISLLAPSSYNEQFF.

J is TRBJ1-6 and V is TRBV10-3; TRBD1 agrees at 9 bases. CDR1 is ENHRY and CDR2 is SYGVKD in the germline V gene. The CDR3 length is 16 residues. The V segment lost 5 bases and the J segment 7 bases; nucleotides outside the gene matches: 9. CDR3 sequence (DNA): TGTGCCATCAGTAGACAGGGGGAGTCGCAGAATTCACCCCTCCACTTT. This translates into CAISRQGESQNSPLHF.

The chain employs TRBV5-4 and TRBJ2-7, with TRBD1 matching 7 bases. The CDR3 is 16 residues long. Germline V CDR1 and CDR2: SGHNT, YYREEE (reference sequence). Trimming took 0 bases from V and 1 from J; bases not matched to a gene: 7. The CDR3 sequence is CASSLGPQGLSYEQYF. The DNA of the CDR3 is TGTGCCAGCAGCTTGGGGCCACAGGGGTTGTCCTACGAGCAGTACTTC.

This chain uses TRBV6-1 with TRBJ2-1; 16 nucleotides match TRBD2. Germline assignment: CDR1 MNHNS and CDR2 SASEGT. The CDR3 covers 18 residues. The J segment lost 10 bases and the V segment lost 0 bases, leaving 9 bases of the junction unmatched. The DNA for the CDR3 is TGTGCCAGCAGTGAAGCGTTCTCCGGGACTAGCGGGAGGGGAGAGCAGTTCTTC. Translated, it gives CASSEAFSGTSGRGEQFF.

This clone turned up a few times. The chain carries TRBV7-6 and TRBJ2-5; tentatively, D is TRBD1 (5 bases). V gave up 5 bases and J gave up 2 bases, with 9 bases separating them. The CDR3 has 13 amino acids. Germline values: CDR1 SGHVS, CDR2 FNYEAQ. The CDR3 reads CASSPGPQETQYF. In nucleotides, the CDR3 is TGTGCCAGCAGCCCAGGGCCTCAAGAGACCCAGTACTTC. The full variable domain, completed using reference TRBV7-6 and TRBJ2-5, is GAGVSQSPRYKVTKRGQDVALRCDPISGHVSLYWYRQALGQGPEFLTYFNYEAQQDKSGLPNDRFSAERPEGSISTLTIQRTEQRDSAMYRCASSPGPQETQYFGPGTRLLVL.

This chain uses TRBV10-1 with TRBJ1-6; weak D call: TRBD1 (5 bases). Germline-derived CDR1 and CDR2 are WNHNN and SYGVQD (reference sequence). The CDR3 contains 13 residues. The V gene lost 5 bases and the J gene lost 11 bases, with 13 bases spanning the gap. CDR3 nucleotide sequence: TGCGCCAGCAGTAAGGGGAAAAGTACACCCCTCCACTTT. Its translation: CASSKGKSTPLHF.

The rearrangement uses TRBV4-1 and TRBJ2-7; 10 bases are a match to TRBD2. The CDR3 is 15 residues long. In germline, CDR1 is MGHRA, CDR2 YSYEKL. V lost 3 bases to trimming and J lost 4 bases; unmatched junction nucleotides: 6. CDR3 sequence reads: CASSQGLAGVYEQYF. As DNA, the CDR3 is TGCGCCAGCAGCCAGGGCCTAGCGGGGGTGTACGAGCAGTACTTC.

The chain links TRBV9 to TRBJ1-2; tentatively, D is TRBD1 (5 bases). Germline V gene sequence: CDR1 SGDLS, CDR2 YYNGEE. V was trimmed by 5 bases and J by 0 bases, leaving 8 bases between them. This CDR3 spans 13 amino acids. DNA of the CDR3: TGTGCCAGCAGGGGGCGGTCTAACTATGGCTACACCTTC. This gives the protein CASRGRSNYGYTF.

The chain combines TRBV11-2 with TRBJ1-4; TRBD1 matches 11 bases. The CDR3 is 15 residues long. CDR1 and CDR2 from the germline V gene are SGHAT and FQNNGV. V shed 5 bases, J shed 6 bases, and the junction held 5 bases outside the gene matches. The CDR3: CASSRMGQGDEKLFF. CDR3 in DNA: TGTGCCAGCAGCAGAATGGGACAGGGGGATGAAAAACTGTTTTTT. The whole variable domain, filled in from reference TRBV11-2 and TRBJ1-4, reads EAGVAQSPRYKIIEKRQSVAFWCNPISGHATLYWYQQILGQGPKLLIQFQNNGVVDDSQLPKDRFSAERLKGVDSTLKIQPAKLEDSAVYLCASSRMGQGDEKLFFGSGTQLSVL.